This T cell receptor beta chain was found in a study of persistence of HIV-infected CD4 T cells. About the research overall: Isolated cells were CMV- and HIV-1 Gag-responding CD4+ T cells.

This was the immunoSEQ version 4 assay in survey mode. The assay was immunoSEQ multiplex PCR, and TCRdb's table has in-frame clones only and misses some. Of roughly 35,000 clones in the sample, 82% are singletons; the top ten hold roughly 0.97%. As for this clone: Its antigen is unidentified.

Cells were stimulated with overlapping HIV-1 Gag 15-mer peptides. Sorted nonresponding memory CD4+ T cells were CD40L-negative, CD69-negative, CD45RO-high. Study observations and caveats: TCRbeta richness was lower in CMV- and Gag-responding cells than in anti-CD3/anti-CD28-responding cells.

V was clipped by 6 bases and J by 4 bases; unmatched bases: 16. CDR3 length equals 17 residues. The germline V gene has CDR1 KGHSH and CDR2 LQKENI. The clonotype was recovered from an adult with HIV. The donor label of this sample is uncertain. V gene TRBV18 combines with J gene TRBJ1-2; 8 bases are shared with TRBD1. The sample here was cultured CD4+ T cells from PBMCs, taken from a patient who received antiretroviral therapy. The CDR3 sequence is CASSRETGQDPGYGYTF. CDR3 nucleotide sequence: TGTGCCAGCTCCAGAGAAACGGGACAGGATCCCGGCTATGGCTACACCTTC.